The following is a TCR beta chain sequence with its context. The study drew its donors from healthy HIV-negative adults without recent acute infections or vaccinations. The genomic DNA of each subset was split evenly across several immunoSEQ plates. Method: immunoSEQ multiplex PCR; TCRdb's copy keeps in-frame clones and lacks some. The sample records hundreds of thousands of clones, around three quarters being singletons. These data come from a study of shared clonotypes between healthy human individuals. Germline CDR1 is MNHEY and CDR2 is SMNVEV (reference sequence). Losses at the gene ends were 7 bases for V and 2 bases for J; bases not matched to a gene: 12. CDR3 size: 17 residues.

The gene calls are TRBV27 and TRBJ1-5, with 9 bases lining up with TRBD1. The source is a woman aged 40 to 50 in good health. Some clones in this sample may be carry-over from other donors' samples. Sequencing was done on a sample of PBMCs. This CDR3 is CASTNRGQRFGNQPQHF. CDR3 nucleotide sequence: TGTGCCAGCACAAACAGGGGGCAGAGGTTCGGCAATCAGCCCCAGCATTTT.